This T cell receptor beta chain was identified during a study of identical twins. Trimming cost V 8 bases and J 8 bases, with 10 bases left between them. CDR3 length: 11 residues. Germline CDR1 is MNHEY and CDR2 is SMNVEV (reference sequence). TCRdb ran MiXCR on the 5' RACE reads and lists one entry per CDR3 protein. The table lists around 340,000 distinct CDR3 sequences, 9% to 10% of them singletons. The sample taken for sequencing was naive T cells sorted from blood. V usage is TRBV27 and J usage is TRBJ2-1; possibly TRBD1 for D (5 bases). The source is a woman in her fifties or sixties in good health. CDR3 amino acids: CASGLGDEQFF. The CDR3 DNA follows: TGTGCCAGCGGCCTAGGGGATGAGCAGTTCTTC.